This T cell receptor (beta chain) was recovered during a study of shared clonotypes between healthy human individuals. The healthy adult donors were HIV-negative and reported no recent acute infections or vaccinations. On this clone itself: Its specificity is unknown.

The sequenced material, unsorted PBMC DNA, was run on ten immunoSEQ deep assay plates. In the original workflow: Filtering differed, since immunoSEQ gave only junction sequences and no quality scores. Clones were read by immunoSEQ multiplex PCR, and TCRdb kept only the in-frame ones, dropping some. From that table come the V and J calls and clone size; the DNA was used to work out D and trimming. This sample has about half a million clones; 70% to 85% occur once, and the top ten carry about 12%. The CDR3 length is 16 residues. Losses at the gene ends were 0 bases for V and 6 bases for J; bases not matched to a gene: 4. Germline lookup yields CDR1 LNHNV and CDR2 YYDKDF (reference sequence). Regarding the study as a whole: Among donors, clonotype sharing was expected to be affected by sequencing depth.

Sequencing input: PBMCs. The TCR sequence derives from a woman in her thirties or forties in good health. Some clones in this sample may be carry-over from other donors' samples. The V and J genes are TRBV15 and TRBJ1-5; 11 positions match TRBD1. The CDR3 protein is CATSRDKGQGVQPQHF. The CDR3 nucleotides read TGTGCCACCAGCAGAGATAAGGGACAGGGGGTTCAGCCCCAGCATTTT.